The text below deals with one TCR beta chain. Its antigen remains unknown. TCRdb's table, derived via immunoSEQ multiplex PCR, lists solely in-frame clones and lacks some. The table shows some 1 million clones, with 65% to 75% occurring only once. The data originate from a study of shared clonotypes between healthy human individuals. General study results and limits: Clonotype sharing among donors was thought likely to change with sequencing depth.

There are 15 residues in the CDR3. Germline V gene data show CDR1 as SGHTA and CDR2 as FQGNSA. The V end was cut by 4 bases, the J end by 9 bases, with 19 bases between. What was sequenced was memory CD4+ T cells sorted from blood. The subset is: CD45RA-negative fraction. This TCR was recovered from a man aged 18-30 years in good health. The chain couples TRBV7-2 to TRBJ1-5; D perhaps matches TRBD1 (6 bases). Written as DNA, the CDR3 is TGTGCCAGCAGCTCGAGACAGGACCATCCATCGCCCCAGCATTTT. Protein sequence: CASSSRQDHPSPQHF.